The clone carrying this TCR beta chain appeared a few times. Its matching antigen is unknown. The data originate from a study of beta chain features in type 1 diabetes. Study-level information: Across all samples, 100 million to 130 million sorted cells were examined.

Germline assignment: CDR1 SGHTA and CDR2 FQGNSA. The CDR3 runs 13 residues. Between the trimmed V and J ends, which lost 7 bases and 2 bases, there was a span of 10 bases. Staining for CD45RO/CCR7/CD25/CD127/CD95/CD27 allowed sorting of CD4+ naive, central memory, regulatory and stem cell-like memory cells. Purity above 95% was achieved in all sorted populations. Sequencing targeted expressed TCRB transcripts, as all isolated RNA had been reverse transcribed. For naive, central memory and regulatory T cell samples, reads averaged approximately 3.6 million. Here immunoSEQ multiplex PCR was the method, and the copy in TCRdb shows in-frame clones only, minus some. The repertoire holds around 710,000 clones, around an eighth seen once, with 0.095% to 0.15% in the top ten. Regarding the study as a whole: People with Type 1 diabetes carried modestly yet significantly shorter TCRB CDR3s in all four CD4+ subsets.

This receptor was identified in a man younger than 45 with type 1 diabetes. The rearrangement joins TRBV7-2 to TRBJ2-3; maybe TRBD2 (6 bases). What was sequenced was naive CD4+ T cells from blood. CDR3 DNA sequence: TGTGCCAGCAACAGGAGGGACACAGATACGCAGTATTTT. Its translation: CASNRRDTDTQYF.